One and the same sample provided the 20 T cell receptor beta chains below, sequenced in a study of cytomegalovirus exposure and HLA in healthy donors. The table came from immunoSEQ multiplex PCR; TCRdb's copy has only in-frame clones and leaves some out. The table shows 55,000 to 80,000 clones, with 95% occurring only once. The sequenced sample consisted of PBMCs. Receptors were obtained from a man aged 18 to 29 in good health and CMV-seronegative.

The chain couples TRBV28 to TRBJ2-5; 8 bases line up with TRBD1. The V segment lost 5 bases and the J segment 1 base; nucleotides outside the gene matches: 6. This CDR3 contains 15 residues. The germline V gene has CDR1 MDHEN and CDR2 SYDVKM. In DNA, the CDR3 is TGTGCCAGCAGTAGACGAGGACAGGGCCAAGAGACCCAGTACTTC. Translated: CASSRRGQGQETQYF.

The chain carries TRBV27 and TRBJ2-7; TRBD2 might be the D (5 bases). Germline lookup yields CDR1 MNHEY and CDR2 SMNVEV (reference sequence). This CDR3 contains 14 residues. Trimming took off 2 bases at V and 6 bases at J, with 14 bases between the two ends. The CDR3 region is CASSLNLGESEQYF. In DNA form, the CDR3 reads TGTGCCAGCAGTTTAAACTTGGGAGAGAGCGAGCAGTACTTC.

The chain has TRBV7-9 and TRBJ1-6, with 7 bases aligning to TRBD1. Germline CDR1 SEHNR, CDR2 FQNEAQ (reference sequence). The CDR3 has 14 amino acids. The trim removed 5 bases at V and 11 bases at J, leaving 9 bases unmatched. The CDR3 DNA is TGTGCCAGCAGCATGACAGGGAGTAGGGCACCCCTCCACTTT. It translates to CASSMTGSRAPLHF.

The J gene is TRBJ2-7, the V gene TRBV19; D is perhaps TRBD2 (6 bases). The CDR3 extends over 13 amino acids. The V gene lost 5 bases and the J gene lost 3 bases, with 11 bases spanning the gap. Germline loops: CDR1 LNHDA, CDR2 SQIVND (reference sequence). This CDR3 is CASSPSGVYEQYF. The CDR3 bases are TGTGCCAGTAGTCCCTCGGGGGTCTACGAGCAGTACTTC.

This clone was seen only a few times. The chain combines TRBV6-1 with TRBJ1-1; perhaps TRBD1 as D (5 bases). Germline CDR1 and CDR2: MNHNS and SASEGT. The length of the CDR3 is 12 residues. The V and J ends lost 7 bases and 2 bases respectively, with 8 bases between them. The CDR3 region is CASKGVNTEAFF. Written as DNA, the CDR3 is TGTGCCAGCAAAGGGGTTAACACTGAAGCTTTCTTT.

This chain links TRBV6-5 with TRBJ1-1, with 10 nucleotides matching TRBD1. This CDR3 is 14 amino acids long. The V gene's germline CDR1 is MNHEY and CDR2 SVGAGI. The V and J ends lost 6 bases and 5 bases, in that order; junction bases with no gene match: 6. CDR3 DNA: TGTGCCAGCAGAAGTCCGGGACAGGGGACTGAAGCTTTCTTT. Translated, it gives CASRSPGQGTEAFF.

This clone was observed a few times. The CDR3 DNA reads TGTGCCACCAGCAGAGTCATAGCGGGGGGCACAGATACGCAGTATTTT. Encoded protein: CATSRVIAGGTDTQYF. This chain connects TRBV15 to TRBJ2-3, with 9 positions matching TRBD2. The trim removed 1 base at V and 1 base at J, leaving 3 bases unmatched. The CDR3 has 16 residues. The V gene's germline CDR1 is LNHNV and CDR2 YYDKDF (reference sequence).

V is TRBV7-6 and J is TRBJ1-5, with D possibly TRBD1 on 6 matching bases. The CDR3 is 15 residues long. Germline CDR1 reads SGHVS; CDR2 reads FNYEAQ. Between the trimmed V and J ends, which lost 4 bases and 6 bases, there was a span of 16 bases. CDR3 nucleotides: TGTGCCAGCAGCTCAGGGGAAGGGGGTGGTCAGCCCCAGCATTTT. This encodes CASSSGEGGGQPQHF.

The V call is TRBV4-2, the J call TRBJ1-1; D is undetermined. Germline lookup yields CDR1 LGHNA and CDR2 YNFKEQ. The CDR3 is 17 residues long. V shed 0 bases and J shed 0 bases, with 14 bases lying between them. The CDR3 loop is CASSQDLLAPMNTEAFF. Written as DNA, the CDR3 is TGTGCCAGCAGCCAAGATCTTCTAGCACCGATGAACACTGAAGCTTTCTTT.

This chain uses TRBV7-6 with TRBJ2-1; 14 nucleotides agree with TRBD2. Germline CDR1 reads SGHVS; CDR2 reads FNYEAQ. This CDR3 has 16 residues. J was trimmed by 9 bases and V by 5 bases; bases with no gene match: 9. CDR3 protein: CASSPQTSGGAGEQFF. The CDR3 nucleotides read TGTGCCAGCAGCCCCCAGACTAGCGGGGGGGCAGGTGAGCAGTTCTTC.

The CDR3 DNA is TGTGCCAGCAGCTCCGGGACAGGGTTCTACGAGCAGTACTTC. Its protein product is CASSSGTGFYEQYF. The V call is TRBV5-5, the J call TRBJ2-7, with 9 bases identical to TRBD1. After removal of 3 bases from V and 3 bases from J, the junction contained 4 bases not matched to a gene. Germline assignment: CDR1 SGHKS and CDR2 YYEKEE (reference sequence). CDR3 length equals 14 residues. Supplemented by reference TRBV5-5 and TRBJ2-7, the full variable domain reads DAGVTQSPTHLIKTRGQQVTLRCSPISGHKSVSWYQQVLGQGPQFIFQYYEKEERGRGNFPDRFSARQFPNYSSELNVNALLLGDSALYLCASSSGTGFYEQYFGPGTRLTVT.

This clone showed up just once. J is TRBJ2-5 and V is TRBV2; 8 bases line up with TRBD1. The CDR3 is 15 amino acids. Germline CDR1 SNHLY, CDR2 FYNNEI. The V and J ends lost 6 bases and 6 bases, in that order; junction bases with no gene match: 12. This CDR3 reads CASRGTGGSGQTQYF. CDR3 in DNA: TGTGCCAGCAGGGGGACAGGCGGTTCGGGGCAGACCCAGTACTTC.

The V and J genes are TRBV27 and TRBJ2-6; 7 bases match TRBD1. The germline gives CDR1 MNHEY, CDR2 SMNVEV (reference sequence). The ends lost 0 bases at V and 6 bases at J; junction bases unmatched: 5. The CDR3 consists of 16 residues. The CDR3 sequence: CASSLSGQVLANVLTF. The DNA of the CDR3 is TGTGCCAGCAGTTTATCTGGACAGGTGCTGGCCAACGTCCTGACTTTC.

In nucleotides, the CDR3 is TGTGCCTGGGTTCTTCCGGGACATAAGAACACTGAAGCTTTCTTT. Protein sequence: CAWVLPGHKNTEAFF. V is TRBV30 and J is TRBJ1-1; TRBD1 is a possible D gene (6 bases). Trimming stripped 5 bases from V and 1 base from J, with 17 bases between. The CDR3 is 15 amino acids. In germline, CDR1 is GTSNPN, CDR2 SVGIG (reference sequence).

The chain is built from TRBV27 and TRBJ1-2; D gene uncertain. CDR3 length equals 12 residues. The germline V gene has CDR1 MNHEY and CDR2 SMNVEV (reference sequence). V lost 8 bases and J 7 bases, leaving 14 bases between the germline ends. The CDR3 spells CASRAVGAGYTF. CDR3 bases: TGTGCCAGCCGTGCCGTGGGCGCTGGCTACACCTTC.

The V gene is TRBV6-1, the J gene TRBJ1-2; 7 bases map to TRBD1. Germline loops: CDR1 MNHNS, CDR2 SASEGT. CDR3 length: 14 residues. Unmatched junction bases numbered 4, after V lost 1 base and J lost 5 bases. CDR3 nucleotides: TGTGCCAGCAGTGAAGGTAGGACAGGATATGGCTACACCTTC. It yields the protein CASSEGRTGYGYTF.

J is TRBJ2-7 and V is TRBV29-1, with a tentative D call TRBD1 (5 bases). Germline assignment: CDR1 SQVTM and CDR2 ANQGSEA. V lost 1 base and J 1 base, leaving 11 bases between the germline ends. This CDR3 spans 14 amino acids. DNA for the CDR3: TGCAGCGTTGAAGGGCGTGACAGTTCCTACGAGCAGTACTTC. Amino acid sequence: CSVEGRDSSYEQYF.

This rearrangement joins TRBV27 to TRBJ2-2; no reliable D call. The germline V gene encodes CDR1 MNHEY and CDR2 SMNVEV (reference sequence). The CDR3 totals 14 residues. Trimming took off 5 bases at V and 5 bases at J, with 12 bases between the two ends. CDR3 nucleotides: TGTGCCAGCAGTCCAAACGGGTCGACCGGGGAGCTGTTTTTT. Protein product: CASSPNGSTGELFF.

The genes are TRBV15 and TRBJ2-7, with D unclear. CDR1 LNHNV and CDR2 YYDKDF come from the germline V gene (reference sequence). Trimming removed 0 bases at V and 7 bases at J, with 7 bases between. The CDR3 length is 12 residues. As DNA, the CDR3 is TGTGCCACCAGCAGAGATCGGTCTGAGCAGTACTTC. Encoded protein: CATSRDRSEQYF.

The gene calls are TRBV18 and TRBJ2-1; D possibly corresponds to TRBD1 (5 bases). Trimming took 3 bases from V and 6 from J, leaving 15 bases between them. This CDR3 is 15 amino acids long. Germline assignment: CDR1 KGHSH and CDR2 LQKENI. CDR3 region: CASSPAGSGPNEQFF. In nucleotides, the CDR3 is TGTGCCAGCTCACCGGCAGGGTCGGGCCCCAATGAGCAGTTCTTC.